The source of this TCR beta chain is a study of cytomegalovirus exposure and HLA in healthy donors. Primers for the PCR totalled 60 Vbeta and 13 Jbeta. This table comes from immunoSEQ multiplex PCR, and its TCRdb copy is limited to in-frame clones, with some not included. The table lists 65,000 to 85,000 clones. Germline CDR1 and CDR2: SGHTS and YDEGEE. The CDR3 extends over 16 amino acids. Germline trimming cut 0 bases from V and 8 bases from J; bases unmatched to any gene: 13. This receptor was identified in a female donor in good health and CMV-seropositive. The chain couples TRBV5-8 to TRBJ1-2; 7 nucleotides agree with TRBD1. Sequencing was carried out using PBMCs. The CDR3 region has the DNA TGTGCCAGCAGCTTGGTAACCAACCGAGGGGGCTTCGGCTACACCTTC. Its protein is CASSLVTNRGGFGYTF.